This is a list of T cell receptor beta chains from one sample in a study of shared clonotypes between healthy human individuals. Generated by immunoSEQ multiplex PCR, the TCRdb table keeps only in-frame clones and is missing some. This sample has about 820,000 clones, with 80% to 95% found just once. Sequencing used naive CD8+ T cells sorted from blood. These TCRs come from a man aged 25 to 40 in good health. Both conserved end residues are trimmed from each CDR3. Each record gives: V gene, J gene, CDR3 protein.

v_gene: TRBV10-3; j_gene: TRBJ2-7; CDR3aa: AISESGQGRDYEQY
v_gene: TRBV7-9; j_gene: TRBJ2-7; CDR3aa: ASSSSEEQY
v_gene: TRBV15; j_gene: TRBJ2-1; CDR3aa: ATSRLAEIYNEQF
v_gene: TRBV7-2; j_gene: TRBJ1-4; CDR3aa: ASSLGTGIEKLF
v_gene: TRBV18; j_gene: TRBJ2-1; CDR3aa: ASSPSSGAYNEQF
v_gene: TRBV7-9; j_gene: TRBJ1-5; CDR3aa: ASSLGSAGPYQPQH
v_gene: TRBV4-3; j_gene: TRBJ1-1; CDR3aa: ASSQDAGWTEAF
v_gene: TRBV5-4; j_gene: TRBJ2-2; CDR3aa: ASSLPGSGELF
v_gene: TRBV18; j_gene: TRBJ2-2; CDR3aa: ASSPREDNTGELF
v_gene: TRBV27; j_gene: TRBJ2-5; CDR3aa: ASSFGTGVEETQY
v_gene: TRBV19; j_gene: TRBJ1-5; CDR3aa: ASRRQGVSNQPQH
v_gene: TRBV5-4; j_gene: TRBJ2-2; CDR3aa: ASSPTGHNTGELF
v_gene: TRBV28; j_gene: TRBJ2-7; CDR3aa: ASSFHTSGSSYEQY
v_gene: TRBV9; j_gene: TRBJ2-1; CDR3aa: ASSGLGTGTEGQF